The 23 T cell receptor beta chains given below trace back to one sample, sequenced in a study of blood T cell repertoires in COVID-19. Sequencing was performed with immunoSEQ multiplex PCR; in TCRdb, only in-frame clones are kept and a portion is missing. The sample records tens of thousands of clones, approximately 89% being singletons. The sequencing sample was made of peripheral blood. All receptors derive from a woman in her sixties or seventies with active COVID-19.

This clone appeared a single time. This chain links TRBV7-3 with TRBJ2-3; 8 bases align to TRBD2. The CDR3 is made up of 14 amino acids. After removal of 6 bases from V and 1 base from J, the junction contained 3 bases not matched to a gene. CDR1 and CDR2 (germline): SGHTA, FQGTGA. The CDR3 reads CASRELAGTDTQYF. The CDR3, as DNA: TGTGCCAGCAGAGAACTAGCGGGCACAGATACGCAGTATTTT.

The V and J genes are TRBV18 and TRBJ1-1; D unclear. The CDR3 has 11 residues. Germline V gene data show CDR1 as KGHSH and CDR2 as LQKENI. V was trimmed by 6 bases and J by 4 bases, leaving 6 bases between them. This CDR3 reads CASSGVTEAFF. Here the CDR3 DNA reads TGTGCCAGCTCGGGAGTCACTGAAGCTTTCTTT.

The chain is built from TRBV2 and TRBJ2-6; D might be TRBD1 (6 bases). CDR3 length: 16 residues. Germline lookup yields CDR1 SNHLY and CDR2 FYNNEI. V dropped 7 bases and J dropped 0 bases, with 13 bases sitting between them. The CDR3: CASNNRALSGANVLTF. Here the CDR3 DNA reads TGTGCCAGCAACAACAGGGCTCTCTCTGGGGCCAACGTCCTGACTTTC.

The V gene is TRBV7-3, the J gene TRBJ2-3; no firm D call. The CDR3 length is 14 residues. Germline-derived CDR1 and CDR2 are SGHTA and FQGTGA. The V end lost 3 bases, the J end lost 1 base, and 8 bases lay between the germline ends. CDR3 loop: CASSFSMGTDTQYF. As DNA, the CDR3 is TGTGCCAGCAGCTTTAGCATGGGCACAGATACGCAGTATTTT.

This chain links TRBV5-4 with TRBJ2-1, with TRBD1 matching over 11 bases. The CDR3 is 15 residues long. CDR1 is SGHNT and CDR2 is YYREEE in the germline V gene (reference sequence). The trim removed 0 bases at V and 6 bases at J, leaving 2 bases unmatched. In nucleotides, the CDR3 is TGTGCCAGCAGCTTGGGGGACAGGGGGTCCAATGAGCAGTTCTTC. Protein sequence: CASSLGDRGSNEQFF.

V is TRBV7-2 and J is TRBJ2-7, with a possible D match to TRBD1 (6 bases). CDR3 length: 17 residues. Germline V gene lookup returns CDR1 SGHTA and CDR2 FQGNSA. The V gene lost 4 bases and the J gene lost 3 bases, with 22 bases spanning the gap. The CDR3 is CASSYRDTGTYGYEQYF. The CDR3 DNA reads TGTGCCAGCAGCTACCGGGACACCGGGACGTACGGCTACGAGCAGTACTTC. The full variable domain, completed using reference TRBV7-2 and TRBJ2-7, is GAGVSQSPSNKVTEKGKDVELRCDPISGHTALYWYRQSLGQGLEFLIYFQGNSAPDKSGLPSDRFSAERTGGSVSTLTIQRTQQEDSAVYLCASSYRDTGTYGYEQYFGPGTRLTVT.

The V call is TRBV6-1, the J call TRBJ1-6; 9 bases fit TRBD1. Trimming took 2 bases from V and 8 from J; bases not matched to a gene: 13. CDR1 MNHNS and CDR2 SASEGT come from the germline V gene. The CDR3 loop spans 18 amino acids. In DNA, the CDR3 is TGTGCCAGCAGTGAATTAGGGGGACAGGGTAGTTGGGATTCACCCCTCCACTTT. Protein: CASSELGGQGSWDSPLHF.

The V gene is TRBV4-1, the J gene TRBJ2-2; 8 bases align to TRBD2. The CDR3 has 20 amino acids. Trimming at V came to 3 bases and at J to 5 bases, leaving 20 bases not matched to a gene. Looked up from germline, CDR1 is MGHRA and CDR2 is YSYEKL. In DNA, the CDR3 is TGCGCCAGCAGCCATCTGCCTCCCCTCGTATCGCGGGGGGAAACCGGGGAGCTGTTTTTT. It is translated as CASSHLPPLVSRGETGELFF.

The chain employs TRBV15 and TRBJ1-3; a possible D gene is TRBD1 (5 bases). Trimming took 5 bases from V and 0 from J, leaving 14 bases between them. The CDR3 sequence is 16 residues long. Germline loops: CDR1 LNHNV, CDR2 YYDKDF (reference sequence). CDR3 nucleotides: TGTGCCACCAGCTTAAGCAGGGTGAGCTCTGGAAACACCATATATTTT. The encoded protein is CATSLSRVSSGNTIYF.

The rearrangement joins TRBV5-1 to TRBJ2-3; D ambiguous. The germline gives CDR1 SGHRS, CDR2 YFSETQ. The CDR3 extends over 14 amino acids. Trimming pared 3 bases from V and 1 base from J, leaving 9 bases between. CDR3 nucleotide sequence: TGCGCCAGCAGCTCCGACACTGGCACAGATACGCAGTATTTT. This sequence encodes CASSSDTGTDTQYF.

The chain is built from TRBV7-6 and TRBJ2-7; a weak D match, TRBD2 (6 bases). Germline V lookup: CDR1 SGHVS, CDR2 FNYEAQ. The CDR3 has 14 residues. Trimming shortened V by 5 bases and J by 9 bases, and 20 bases separated the two germline ends. The DNA of the CDR3 is TGTGCCAGCAGCGGCCGGGCTGAGGGAGGAAGGCAGTACTTC. Translation gives CASSGRAEGGRQYF.

J is TRBJ2-2 and V is TRBV9; 8 bases are shared with TRBD2. The CDR3 contains 16 residues. Trimming cost V 7 bases and J 3 bases; bases outside gene matches: 11. Germline V gives CDR1 SGDLS, CDR2 YYNGEE. DNA of the CDR3: TGTGCCAGCTCTCGTTACAGCGGGAGATACACCGGGGAGCTGTTTTTT. It specifies CASSRYSGRYTGELFF.

This chain connects TRBV12-3 or TRBV12-4 to TRBJ2-1; 9 bases match TRBD1. Unmatched junction bases numbered 5, after V lost 1 base and J lost 13 bases. This CDR3 is 13 amino acids long. For the CDR3, the DNA is TGTGCCAGCAGTTTAGAGACAGGGGGGTACCAGTTCTTC. Its protein product is CASSLETGGYQFF.

The chain links TRBV5-1 to TRBJ2-7; D is uncertain. V dropped 6 bases and J dropped 3 bases, with 16 bases sitting between them. Germline V lookup: CDR1 SGHRS, CDR2 YFSETQ. There are 14 residues in the CDR3. CDR3 residues: CASNPQDLYYEQYF. CDR3 bases: TGCGCCAGCAACCCCCAGGATCTGTACTACGAGCAGTACTTC.

This sequence joins TRBV7-2 and TRBJ2-2, with no clear D. Trimming took off 5 bases at V and 8 bases at J, with 18 bases between the two ends. This CDR3 has 15 amino acids. Looked up from germline, CDR1 is SGHTA and CDR2 is FQGNSA. The CDR3 nucleotides are TGTGCCAGCAGCCTCAGTGGTCTAACTACTGGGGAGCTGTTTTTT. Protein product: CASSLSGLTTGELFF.

The genes are TRBV19 and TRBJ2-5, with TRBD2 identical over 8 bases. Germline values: CDR1 LNHDA, CDR2 SQIVND (reference sequence). V gave up 3 bases and J gave up 5 bases; unmatched junction bases: 14. The CDR3 has 17 residues. CDR3 nucleotide sequence: TGTGCCAGTAGTATCACCGGGGAGGTAGCGGGGATGGAGACCCAGTACTTC. This sequence encodes CASSITGEVAGMETQYF.

This rearrangement joins TRBV4-2 to TRBJ2-1; 11 bases are a match to TRBD2. This CDR3 is 15 amino acids long. The V and J ends lost 4 bases and 2 bases, in that order; junction bases with no gene match: 1. Germline V gives CDR1 LGHNA, CDR2 YNFKEQ. The CDR3 protein is CASSLSGGAYNEQFF. CDR3 sequence (DNA): TGTGCCAGCAGCCTTAGCGGGGGGGCCTACAATGAGCAGTTCTTC.

The V gene is TRBV19, the J gene TRBJ1-4, with 7 bases lining up with TRBD1. Trimming took 5 bases from V and 8 from J; bases not matched to a gene: 5. The CDR3 sequence is 13 residues long. Per germline, CDR1 LNHDA and CDR2 SQIVND (reference sequence). CDR3 coding DNA: TGTGCCAGTAGTCCCCAGGGGGGCGAAAAACTGTTTTTT. Its protein is CASSPQGGEKLFF.

The genes are TRBV3-1 (or the pseudogene TRBV3-2) and TRBJ2-7; weak D call: TRBD1 (5 bases). Trimming took 9 bases from V and 10 from J, leaving 16 bases between them. Looked up from germline, CDR1 is LGHDT and CDR2 is YNNKEL (reference sequence). CDR3 length: 11 residues. CDR3 sequence: CARIQGGFQYF. The CDR3 coding sequence is TGTGCCAGGATTCAGGGTGGATTCCAGTACTTC.

The chain joins TRBV2 to TRBJ1-3; D might be TRBD1 (5 bases). The CDR3 totals 15 residues. Germline loops: CDR1 SNHLY, CDR2 FYNNEI. Between the trimmed V and J ends, which lost 0 bases and 2 bases, there was a span of 8 bases. CDR3 amino acids: CASSEALRAGNTIYF. In nucleotides, the CDR3 is TGTGCCAGCAGTGAAGCGCTCAGGGCTGGAAACACCATATATTTT.

The chain uses TRBV20-1 and TRBJ2-7; TRBD2 agrees at 7 bases. The CDR3 is 11 residues long. Looked up from germline, CDR1 is DFQATT and CDR2 is SNEGSKA (reference sequence). V was pared by 3 bases and J by 4 bases, with 0 bases of the junction left unmatched. Here the CDR3 reads CSARGGYEQYF. The CDR3, as DNA: TGCAGTGCTAGGGGAGGGTACGAGCAGTACTTC.

The chain recombines TRBV5-4 with TRBJ1-2; 8 positions agree with TRBD1. Germline V gives CDR1 SGHNT, CDR2 YYREEE (reference sequence). The CDR3 is made up of 15 amino acids. Trimming cost V 2 bases and J 4 bases; bases outside gene matches: 7. The CDR3 bases are TGTGCCAGCAGCTTAGGACAGGGCATAACCTATGGCTACACCTTC. Its translation: CASSLGQGITYGYTF.

CDR3 DNA: TGTGCCAGCAGCTTAGATCGCGCCAACGAGCAGTACTTC. Translated, it gives CASSLDRANEQYF. The chain carries TRBV11-2 and TRBJ2-7; D is ambiguous. This CDR3 comprises 13 residues. CDR1 and CDR2 from the germline V gene are SGHAT and FQNNGV. Trimming pared 0 bases from V and 5 bases from J, leaving 8 bases between.